The source of this T cell receptor (beta chain) is a study of T-cell reconstitution after alpha-beta-depleted transplantation in children. This clonotype was counted a few times. Its ends do not fully match the called genes, so a read error is possible. Library preparation (for TCRbeta) was performed with unique molecular identifiers. TCRdb independently ran MiXCR on the PCR reads; one entry per CDR3 protein. The table records about 480,000 distinct CDR3 sequences, about 12% of them present only once. CDR1 and CDR2 from the germline V gene are SGHRS and YFSETQ. The CDR3 has 12 amino acids. This sequence was found in a human donor who donated a stem cell graft to a child with combined immunodeficiency. The input for sequencing was PBMCs from the stem cell graft donor, taken from the stem cell graft. V gene TRBV5-1 combines with J gene TRBJ2-2; D unresolved. The CDR3 loop is CASSLEAGELFF. The CDR3 nucleotides read TGTGCCAGCAGCTTAGAAGCCGGGGAGCTGTTTTTT.